This is a list of T cell receptor beta chains from one sample in a study of identical twins. A single record per CDR3 protein comes from TCRdb applying MiXCR to the 5' RACE reads. The sample holds 650,000 to 800,000 distinct CDR3 sequences, 8.5% to 9% seen once. The data also belong to a second study, concerning yellow fever vaccine responses in identical twins.

The specimen sequenced was PBMCs. These receptors were collected from a woman between 18 and 29 years old in good health. Both conserved end residues are part of each CDR3. The D gene is left open where the match is weak. The size field is filled for only some rows; it gives once, few, many or a size class.

TRBV29-1	-	TRBJ2-7	many	CSVVTGDSSYEQYF	TGCAGCGTTGTGACGGGGGACAGCTCCTACGAGCAGTACTTC
TRBV6-1	-	TRBJ1-5	many	CASSLGGGRNQPQHF	TGTGCCAGCAGCCTTGGGGGGGGGCGAAACCAGCCCCAGCATTTT
TRBV7-2	-	TRBJ2-2	-	CASSFSSSNTGELFF	TGTGCCAGCAGCTTCAGTAGCTCGAACACCGGGGAGCTGTTTTTT
TRBV7-2	-	TRBJ2-7	few	CASSLVYSAQEQYF	TGTGCCAGCAGCTTAGTGTACAGCGCCCAAGAGCAGTACTTC
TRBV20-1	-	TRBJ2-7	few	CSATLGTTLSYEQYF	TGCAGTGCTACATTGGGGACCACCTTGTCCTACGAGCAGTACTTC
TRBV15	TRBD1	TRBJ1-5	-	CATSSPLVGTGTSNQPQHF	TGTGCCACCAGCAGTCCTCTTGTGGGGACAGGGACCAGCAATCAGCCCCAGCATTTT
TRBV20-1	TRBD2	TRBJ2-7	-	CSATGRIAGYEQYF	TGCAGTGCTACCGGGAGAATAGCGGGCTACGAGCAGTACTTC
TRBV11-2	-	TRBJ2-5	many	CASSLVLGETQYF	TGTGCCAGCAGCTTAGTTCTAGGGGAGACCCAGTACTTC
TRBV2	-	TRBJ2-3	few	CASSDRAPFTDTQYF	TGTGCCAGCAGTGACAGGGCGCCTTTCACAGATACGCAGTATTTT
TRBV20-1	TRBD2	TRBJ2-1	-	CSAGQLAGGFNEQFF	TGCAGTGCTGGTCAACTAGCGGGAGGCTTCAATGAGCAGTTCTTC
TRBV15	-	TRBJ2-2	many	CATSRGRGLNTGELFF	TGTGCCACCAGCAGAGGCCGGGGCTTGAACACCGGGGAGCTGTTTTTT
TRBV20-1	TRBD2	TRBJ2-1	-	CSARRLALSSYNEQFF	TGCAGTGCTAGAAGACTAGCCCTCAGCTCCTACAATGAGCAGTTCTTC
TRBV11-2	-	TRBJ2-7	-	CASSLVVVVDEQYF	TGTGCCAGCAGCTTAGTGGTGGTAGTAGACGAGCAGTACTTC
TRBV6-5	-	TRBJ2-7	-	CASSYSDVGF	TGTGCCAGCAGTTACTCCGACGTGGGTTTC
TRBV2	-	TRBJ2-3	many	CASNLQGDLTDTQYF	TGTGCCAGCAACCTTCAGGGCGACCTCACAGATACGCAGTATTTT
TRBV12-3/TRBV12-4	TRBD2	TRBJ2-2	few	CASRWTSGTGELFF	TGTGCCAGCAGATGGACTAGCGGAACCGGGGAGCTGTTTTTT
TRBV2	TRBD1	TRBJ1-1	-	CASSEYGTENTEAFF	TGTGCCAGCAGTGAATACGGGACAGAGAACACTGAAGCTTTCTTT
TRBV5-6	-	TRBJ2-1	many	CASSLIWTAYNEQFF	TGTGCCAGCAGCTTGATCTGGACGGCCTACAATGAGCAGTTCTTC
TRBV7-7	-	TRBJ2-5	-	CASSLRGALETQYF	TGTGCTAGCAGCTTAAGAGGGGCGCTTGAGACCCAGTACTTC
TRBV7-9	-	TRBJ1-1	-	CASSPSGRPEAFF	TGTGCCAGCAGCCCCTCGGGCAGACCTGAAGCTTTCTTT
TRBV6-2/TRBV6-3	-	TRBJ1-2	few	CASSYSNGYTF	TGTGCCAGCAGTTACTCGAATGGCTACACCTTC
TRBV6-5	TRBD1	TRBJ2-6	-	CASSHGDRGSGANVLTF	TGTGCCAGCAGTCACGGGGACAGGGGTAGTGGGGCCAACGTCCTGACTTTC
TRBV7-3	-	TRBJ1-4	-	CASSPSQGEKLFF	TGTGCCAGCAGCCCAAGTCAAGGTGAAAAACTGTTTTTT
TRBV7-9	TRBD2	TRBJ2-7	many	CASSLAAGGNSEQYF	TGTGCCAGCAGCTTAGCGGCGGGAGGGAATAGCGAGCAGTACTTC
TRBV12-3/TRBV12-4	TRBD1	TRBJ1-2	few	CASSTGQGGYTF	TGTGCCAGCAGTACCGGACAGGGTGGCTACACCTTC
TRBV21-1	-	TRBJ2-2	-	CASTLDSPNTGELFF	TGTGCCAGCACCCTCGACTCACCGAACACCGGGGAGCTGTTTTTT
TRBV2	-	TRBJ1-3	many	CASSGEGSSGNTIYF	TGTGCCAGCAGTGGGGAGGGGTCCTCTGGAAACACCATATATTTT
TRBV29-1	-	TRBJ2-1	-	CSVFPGHNEQFF	TGCAGCGTTTTCCCGGGCCACAATGAGCAGTTCTTC
TRBV29-1	TRBD2	TRBJ2-1	many	CSVDGDGGAYNEQFF	TGCAGCGTTGATGGTGACGGGGGGGCGTACAATGAGCAGTTCTTC
TRBV7-8	-	TRBJ1-1	-	CASSLSSGDIGAFF	TGTGCCAGCAGCTTAAGTTCGGGTGACATCGGAGCTTTCTTT
TRBV12-3/TRBV12-4	-	TRBJ2-1	many	CASTRLAYYNEQFF	TGTGCCAGCACTCGTCTGGCCTATTACAATGAGCAGTTCTTC
TRBV6-1	-	TRBJ2-4	-	CASSSGTAKNIQYF	TGTGCCAGCAGCTCCGGGACAGCCAAAAACATTCAGTACTTC
TRBV6-5	-	TRBJ2-7	few	CASSYSGTFTYEQYF	TGTGCCAGCAGTTACTCCGGGACATTTACCTACGAGCAGTACTTC
TRBV12-3/TRBV12-4	-	TRBJ1-6	many	CASGTNNSPLHF	TGTGCCAGCGGGACTAATAATTCACCCCTCCACTTT
TRBV6-2/TRBV6-3	TRBD1	TRBJ2-1	few	CASSYWTGGMNNEQFF	TGTGCCAGCAGTTACTGGACAGGGGGGATGAACAATGAGCAGTTCTTC
TRBV6-1	-	TRBJ2-7	few	CASTKPASYEQYF	TGTGCCAGCACCAAACCTGCCTCCTACGAGCAGTACTTC
TRBV15	TRBD1	TRBJ2-2	few	CATSRGGTGETGELFF	TGTGCCACCAGCAGAGGGGGGACAGGGGAAACCGGGGAGCTGTTTTTT
TRBV7-2	TRBD2	TRBJ2-7	few	CASSLLASTYEQYF	TGTGCCAGCAGCCTACTAGCGAGTACCTACGAGCAGTACTTC
TRBV6-1	-	TRBJ2-2	-	CASSPLEAGELFF	TGTGCCAGCAGCCCTCTAGAGGCCGGGGAGCTGTTTTTT
TRBV5-5	TRBD1	TRBJ2-6	once	CASSNRDRGSGANVLTF	TGTGCCAGCAGCAACCGGGACAGGGGTTCTGGGGCCAACGTCCTGACTTTC
TRBV20-1	TRBD1	TRBJ2-7	-	CSAPGQISYEQYF	TGCAGTGCCCCGGGACAGATCTCCTACGAGCAGTACTTC
TRBV28	-	TRBJ2-2	-	CASSVPDLTGELFF	TGTGCCAGCTCGGTCCCGGATTTGACCGGGGAGCTGTTTTTT
TRBV5-6	-	TRBJ2-1	few	CASSLSWGTDNEQFF	TGTGCCAGCAGCTTGTCTTGGGGCACCGACAATGAGCAGTTCTTC
TRBV11-2	TRBD2	TRBJ2-7	few	CASSGLAGLLAQYF	TGTGCCAGCTCGGGACTAGCGGGACTCCTCGCGCAGTACTTC
TRBV29-1	TRBD1	TRBJ2-5	few	CSGAQGGRIGETQYF	TGCAGCGGAGCACAGGGGGGTAGGATTGGGGAGACCCAGTACTTC
TRBV29-1	-	TRBJ2-7	-	CSVENSVDRYEQYF	TGCAGCGTTGAAAACTCCGTGGATCGCTACGAGCAGTACTTC
TRBV15	TRBD1	TRBJ2-7	-	CATSARDGTANEQYF	TGTGCCACCAGCGCCAGGGACGGGACAGCCAACGAGCAGTACTTC
TRBV18	TRBD1	TRBJ2-5	-	CASSPQQGSETQYF	TGTGCCAGCTCACCTCAACAGGGGTCAGAGACCCAGTACTTC
TRBV29-1	TRBD1	TRBJ2-7	many	CSVEPGQGMYEQYF	TGCAGCGTAGAGCCGGGACAGGGAATGTACGAGCAGTACTTC
TRBV4-2	TRBD2	TRBJ2-2	-	CASSQPTSGITGELFF	TGTGCCAGCAGCCAGCCCACTAGCGGAATAACCGGGGAGCTGTTTTTT
TRBV20-1	-	TRBJ1-1	few	CSATSRGQEYTEAFF	TGCAGTGCCACTAGTCGTGGGCAGGAGTACACTGAAGCTTTCTTT
TRBV5-5	TRBD2	TRBJ2-1	many	CASIVGGGGYNEQFF	TGTGCCAGCATAGTAGGCGGGGGAGGCTACAATGAGCAGTTCTTC
TRBV7-8	-	TRBJ1-1	many	CASRGWNTEAFF	TGTGCCAGCAGAGGGTGGAACACTGAAGCTTTCTTT